What follows describes a single T cell receptor (beta chain). Its antigen is unidentified. This CDR3 comprises 18 residues. Per germline, CDR1 SGHNT and CDR2 YENEEA. V was clipped by 2 bases and J by 6 bases; unmatched bases: 12. From the graft tissue, intraepithelial and lamina propria lymphocytes were released through processing. The data were taken from a study of graft-versus-host responses after intestinal transplantation. Study context: Uniformly, recipients were administered anti-thymocyte globulin induction with subsequent tacrolimus and steroids for 3 to 4 years. Study-wide findings and caveats: An association linked early post-transplant HvG declines with peak circulating GvH clone levels. Within allografts, high graft-versus-host to host-versus-graft clonal ratios were seen among patients with graft-donor T cell macrochimerism. GvH clones were identified in recipient marrow, with some first appearing in ileum or blood.

Clones were sequenced by immunoSEQ multiplex PCR, and TCRdb holds only the in-frame ones, with some missing. In the table there are under 7,000 clones, roughly 71% of which are singletons. Sequencing was performed on ileum tissue, taken roughly 310 days after intestinal transplant. This chain joins TRBV11-3 and TRBJ2-2, with TRBD1 matching over 10 bases. The source is a human patient who received an intestinal transplant, so some T cells may come from the graft donor. CDR3 bases: TGTGCCAGCAGCTTAAGGATCGGGAAGGGGACAGGGGCCGGGGAGCTGTTTTTT. Protein sequence: CASSLRIGKGTGAGELFF.